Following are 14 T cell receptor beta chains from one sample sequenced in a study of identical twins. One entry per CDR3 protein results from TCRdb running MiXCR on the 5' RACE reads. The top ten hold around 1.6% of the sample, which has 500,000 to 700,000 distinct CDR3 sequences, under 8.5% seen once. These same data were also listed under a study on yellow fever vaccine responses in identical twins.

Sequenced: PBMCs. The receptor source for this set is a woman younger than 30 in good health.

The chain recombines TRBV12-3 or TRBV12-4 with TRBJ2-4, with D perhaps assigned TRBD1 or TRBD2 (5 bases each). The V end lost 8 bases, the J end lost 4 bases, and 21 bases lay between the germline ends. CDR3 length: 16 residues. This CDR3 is CASVNEVRDLKNIQYF. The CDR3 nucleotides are TGTGCCAGCGTTAATGAGGTCCGGGACCTGAAAAACATTCAGTACTTC.

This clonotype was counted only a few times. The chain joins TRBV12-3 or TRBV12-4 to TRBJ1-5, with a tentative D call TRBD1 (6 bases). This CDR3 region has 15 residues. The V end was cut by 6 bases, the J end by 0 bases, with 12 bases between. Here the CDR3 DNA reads TGTGCCAGCAGCTCACAGGGTATTAGCAATCAGCCCCAGCATTTT. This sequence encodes CASSSQGISNQPQHF.

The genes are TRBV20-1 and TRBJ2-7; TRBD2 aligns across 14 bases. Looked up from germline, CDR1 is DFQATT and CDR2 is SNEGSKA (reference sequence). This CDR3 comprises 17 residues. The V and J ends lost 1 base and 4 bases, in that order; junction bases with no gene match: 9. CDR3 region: CSARVPGLAGVSYEQYF. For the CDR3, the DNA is TGCAGTGCTAGAGTCCCGGGACTAGCGGGAGTGTCTTACGAGCAGTACTTC.

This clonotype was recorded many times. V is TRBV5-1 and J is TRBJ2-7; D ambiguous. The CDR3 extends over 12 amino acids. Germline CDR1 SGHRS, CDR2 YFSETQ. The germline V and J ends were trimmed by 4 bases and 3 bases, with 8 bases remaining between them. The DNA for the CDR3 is TGCGCCAGCAGCAGCCGAATCTACGAGCAGTACGTC. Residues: CASSSRIYEQYV.

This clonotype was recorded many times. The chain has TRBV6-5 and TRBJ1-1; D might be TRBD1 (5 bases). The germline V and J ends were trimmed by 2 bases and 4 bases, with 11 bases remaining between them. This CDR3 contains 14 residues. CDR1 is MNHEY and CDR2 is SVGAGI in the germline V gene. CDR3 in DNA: TGTGCCAGCAGTTACGGGGGTTGGGGCACTGAAGCTTTCTTT. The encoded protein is CASSYGGWGTEAFF.

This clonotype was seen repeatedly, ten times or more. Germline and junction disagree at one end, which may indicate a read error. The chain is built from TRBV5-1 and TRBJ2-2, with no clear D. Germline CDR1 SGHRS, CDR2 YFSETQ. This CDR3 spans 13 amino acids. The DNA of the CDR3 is TGTGCCAGCAGTTTAGCGAACACCGGGGAGCTGTTTTTT. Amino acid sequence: CASSLANTGELFF. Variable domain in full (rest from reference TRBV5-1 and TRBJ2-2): KAGVTQTPRYLIKTRGQQVTLSCSPISGHRSVSWYQQTPGQGLQFLFEYFSETQRNKGNFPGRFSGRQFSNSRSEMNVSTLELGDSALYLCASSLANTGELFFGEGSRLTVL.

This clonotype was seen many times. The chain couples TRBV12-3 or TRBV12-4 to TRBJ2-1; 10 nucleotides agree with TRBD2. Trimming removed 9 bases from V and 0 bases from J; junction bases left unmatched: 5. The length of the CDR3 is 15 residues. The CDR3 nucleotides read TGTGCCAGTAGCGGGAGGCCCAGCTCCTACAATGAGCAGTTCTTC. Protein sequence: CASSGRPSSYNEQFF.

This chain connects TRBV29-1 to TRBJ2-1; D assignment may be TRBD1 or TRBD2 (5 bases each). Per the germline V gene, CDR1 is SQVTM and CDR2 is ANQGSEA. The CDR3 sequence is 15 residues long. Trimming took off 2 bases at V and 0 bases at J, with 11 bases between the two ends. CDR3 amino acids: CSVELGTTSYNEQFF. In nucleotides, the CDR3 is TGCAGCGTTGAACTGGGGACGACCTCCTACAATGAGCAGTTCTTC.

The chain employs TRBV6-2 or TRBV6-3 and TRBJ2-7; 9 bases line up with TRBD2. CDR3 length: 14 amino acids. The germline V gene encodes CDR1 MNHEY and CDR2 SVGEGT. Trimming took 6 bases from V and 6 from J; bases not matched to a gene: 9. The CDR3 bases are TGTGCCAGCAGGCCAAATAGCGGGAGAGGCGAGCAGTACTTC. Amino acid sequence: CASRPNSGRGEQYF.

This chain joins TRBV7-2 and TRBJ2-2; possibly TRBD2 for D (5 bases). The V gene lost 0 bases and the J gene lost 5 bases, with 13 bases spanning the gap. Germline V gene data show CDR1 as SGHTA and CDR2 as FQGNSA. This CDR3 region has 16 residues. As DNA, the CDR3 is TGTGCCAGCAGCTTAGCGGGAGCAGAGCTGACCGGGGAGCTGTTTTTT. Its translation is CASSLAGAELTGELFF.

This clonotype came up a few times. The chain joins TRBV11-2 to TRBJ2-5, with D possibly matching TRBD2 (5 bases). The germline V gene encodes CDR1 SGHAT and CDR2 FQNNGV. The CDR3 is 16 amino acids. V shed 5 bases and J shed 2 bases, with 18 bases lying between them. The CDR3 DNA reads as TGTGCCAGCAGCCCCGAGTCGGGGAACCTGCAAGAGACCCAGTACTTC. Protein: CASSPESGNLQETQYF.

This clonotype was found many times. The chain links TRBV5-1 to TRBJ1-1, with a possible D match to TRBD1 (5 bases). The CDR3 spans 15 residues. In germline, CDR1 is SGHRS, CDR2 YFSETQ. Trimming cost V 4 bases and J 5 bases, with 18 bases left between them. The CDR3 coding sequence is TGCGCCAGCAGCCCCCGGGACGGGGAAAATACTGAAGCTTTCTTT. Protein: CASSPRDGENTEAFF. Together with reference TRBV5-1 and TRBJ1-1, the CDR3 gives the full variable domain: KAGVTQTPRYLIKTRGQQVTLSCSPISGHRSVSWYQQTPGQGLQFLFEYFSETQRNKGNFPGRFSGRQFSNSRSEMNVSTLELGDSALYLCASSPRDGENTEAFFGQGTRLTVV.

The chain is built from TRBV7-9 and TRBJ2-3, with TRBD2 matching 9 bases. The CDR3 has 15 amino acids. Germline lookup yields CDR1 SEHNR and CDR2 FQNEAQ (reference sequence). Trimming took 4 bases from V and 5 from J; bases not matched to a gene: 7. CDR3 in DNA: TGTGCCAGCAGCTATGCGGGGGGGCAGGGAGATACGCAGTATTTT. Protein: CASSYAGGQGDTQYF.

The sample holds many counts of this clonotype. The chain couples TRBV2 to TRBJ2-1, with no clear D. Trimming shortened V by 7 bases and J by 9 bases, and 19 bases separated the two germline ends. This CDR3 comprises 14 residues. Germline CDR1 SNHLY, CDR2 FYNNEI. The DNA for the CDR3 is TGTGCCAGCACTAGAAGTGGGGTAGGTAGTGAGCAGTTCTTC. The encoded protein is CASTRSGVGSEQFF.